The 7 T cell receptor beta chains in this list originate from one sample, sequenced in a study of liver allograft versus peripheral blood T cells. For the study at large: The study compared liver allograft T cell receptor repertoires against peripheral blood repertoires of liver transplant recipients.

TCRdb fed the reads into MiXCR, producing one record per CDR3 protein. The table lists approximately 16,000 distinct CDR3 sequences, around 21% of them singletons. The source is a human patient who had a liver transplant. Some T cells may originate from the graft donor.

This chain joins TRBV7-2 and TRBJ2-7; unclear D gene. The CDR3 contains 16 residues. Germline CDR1 reads SGHTA; CDR2 reads FQGNSA. V dropped 2 bases and J dropped 3 bases, with 17 bases sitting between them. This chain's CDR3 is CASSLIGNPLNYEQYF. The CDR3 DNA reads TGTGCCAGCAGCTTAATTGGCAACCCGCTCAACTACGAGCAGTACTTC. Supplemented by reference TRBV7-2 and TRBJ2-7, the full variable domain reads GAGVSQSPSNKVTEKGKDVELRCDPISGHTALYWYRQSLGQGLEFLIYFQGNSAPDKSGLPSDRFSAERTGGSVSTLTIQRTQQEDSAVYLCASSLIGNPLNYEQYFGPGTRLTVT.

This clonotype is medium-sized in the sample. This chain connects TRBV7-2 to TRBJ2-3, with unresolved D. Per the germline V gene, CDR1 is SGHTA and CDR2 is FQGNSA. Deletions cut 5 bases from V and 2 bases from J, with 8 bases between. CDR3 length: 13 residues. The CDR3 reads CASSRENTDTQYF. The CDR3 coding sequence is TGTGCCAGCAGCCGAGAAAACACAGATACGCAGTATTTT.

The chain couples TRBV6-2 or TRBV6-3 to TRBJ2-6; D is perhaps TRBD1 (6 bases). This CDR3 is 17 amino acids long. CDR1 and CDR2 (germline): MNHEY, SVGEGT. Trimming cost V 7 bases and J 4 bases, with 20 bases left between them. The CDR3 region has the DNA TGTGCCAGCATCAAGGACAGAAAGTGGTCCGGGGCCAACGTCCTGACTTTC. It codes for CASIKDRKWSGANVLTF.

The table lists this clonotype with a few counts. The chain has TRBV6-1 and TRBJ1-5; D is undetermined. CDR3 length: 11 amino acids. Trimming cost V 6 bases and J 6 bases, with 6 bases left between them. Germline values: CDR1 MNHNS, CDR2 SASEGT. This CDR3 is CASRRSQPQHF. CDR3 nucleotide sequence: TGTGCCAGCAGGCGGAGTCAGCCCCAGCATTTT.

By frequency in the sample, this clonotype is medium-sized. This rearrangement joins TRBV29-1 to TRBJ2-5; D gene unclear. Trimming took off 5 bases at V and 2 bases at J, with 6 bases between the two ends. There are 11 residues in the CDR3. Germline CDR1 is SQVTM and CDR2 is ANQGSEA. The CDR3 protein is CSVKQQETQYF. CDR3 DNA: TGCAGCGTTAAACAGCAAGAGACCCAGTACTTC. Full variable domain (missing parts from reference TRBV29-1 and TRBJ2-5): SAVISQKPSRDICQRGTSLTIQCQVDSQVTMMFWYRQQPGQSLTLIATANQGSEATYESGFVIDKFPISRPNLTFSTLTVSNMSPEDSSIYLCSVKQQETQYFGPGTRLLVL.

Comment on this clonotype: A much bigger clone sits one base away, suggesting this may be a read error. The chain joins TRBV10-3 to TRBJ1-1; D is possibly TRBD1 (5 bases). The germline V gene encodes CDR1 ENHRY and CDR2 SYGVKD. The CDR3 covers 11 residues. The CDR3: CTISGREKAFF. The CDR3 DNA sequence: TGTACCATCAGTGGCAGGGAGAAAGCTTTCTTT.

By share, this clonotype counts as medium-sized. The rearrangement joins TRBV6-5 to TRBJ1-5; possible D gene TRBD1, 6 bases. Germline lookup yields CDR1 MNHEY and CDR2 SVGAGI. The CDR3 extends over 15 amino acids. Trimming stripped 5 bases from V and 1 base from J, with 12 bases between. The CDR3 sequence: CASSKGGWSNQPQHF. DNA of the CDR3: TGTGCCAGCAGTAAAGGGGGTTGGAGCAATCAGCCCCAGCATTTT.